A single T cell receptor (beta chain) is shown here with its context. As yet, its antigen is unknown. Only in-frame clones appear in the TCRdb table, and some are missing; sequencing was by immunoSEQ multiplex PCR. The repertoire has around 1.4 million clones, 98% of them found once; the top ten carry about 0.4%. This record belongs to a study of shared clonotypes between healthy human individuals. About the study: Three CD4 naive, three CD4 memory, two CD8 naive and one CD8 memory plate were used per donor.

From germline, CDR1 is SGHRS and CDR2 YFSETQ. This CDR3 has 16 amino acids. V trimming: 4 bases; J trimming: 6 bases; junction bases outside the gene matches: 8. Overall study results and limits: Generation probabilities were higher for clonotypes shared across all four sorted-subset donors than for unshared ones.

There were only Caucasian adults among the donors, and all lived in Nashville, Tennessee. It was into CD45RA+ naive and CD45RA-negative memory subsets that the CD4+ cells were split. V is TRBV5-1 and J is TRBJ2-3; 13 nucleotides line up with TRBD2. The receptor comes from a young man in good health. The sample consisted of naive CD4+ T cells sorted from blood. Subset described: CD45RA+ positively selected. The CDR3 bases are TGCGCCAGCAGCCCATTACTAGCGGGAGGGCCGGATACGCAGTATTTT. Amino acid sequence: CASSPLLAGGPDTQYF.